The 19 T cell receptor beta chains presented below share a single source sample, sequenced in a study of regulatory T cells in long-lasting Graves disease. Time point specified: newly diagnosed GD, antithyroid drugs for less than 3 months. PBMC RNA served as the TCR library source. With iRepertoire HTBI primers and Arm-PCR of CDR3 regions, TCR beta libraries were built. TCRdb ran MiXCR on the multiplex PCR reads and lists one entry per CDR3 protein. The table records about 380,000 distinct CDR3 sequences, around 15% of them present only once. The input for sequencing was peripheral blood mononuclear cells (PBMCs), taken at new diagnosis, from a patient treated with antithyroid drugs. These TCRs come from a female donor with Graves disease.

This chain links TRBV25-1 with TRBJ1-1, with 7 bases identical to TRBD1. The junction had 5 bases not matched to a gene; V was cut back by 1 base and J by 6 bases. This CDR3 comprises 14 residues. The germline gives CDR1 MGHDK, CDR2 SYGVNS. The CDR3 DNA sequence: TGTGCCAGCAGTGAATCAGGGGGTCGCGCTGAAGCTTTCTTT. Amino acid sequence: CASSESGGRAEAFF.

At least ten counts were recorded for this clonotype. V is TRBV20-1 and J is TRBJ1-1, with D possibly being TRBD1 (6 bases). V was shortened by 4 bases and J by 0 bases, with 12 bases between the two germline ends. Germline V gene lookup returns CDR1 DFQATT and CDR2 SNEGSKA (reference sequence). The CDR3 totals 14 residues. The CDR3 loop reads CSAMTGQLNTEAFF. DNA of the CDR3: TGCAGTGCTATGACCGGACAGCTGAACACTGAAGCTTTCTTT.

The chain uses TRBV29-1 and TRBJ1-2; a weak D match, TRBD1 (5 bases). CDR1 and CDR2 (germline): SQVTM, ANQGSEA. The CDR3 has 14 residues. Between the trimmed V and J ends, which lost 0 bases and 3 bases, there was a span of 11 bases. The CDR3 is CSVEEGRGYYGYTF. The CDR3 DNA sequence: TGCAGCGTTGAAGAAGGACGGGGGTACTATGGCTACACCTTC.

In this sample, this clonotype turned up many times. CDR3 coding DNA: TGCAGTGCCCTTAGGGGGGGGGGCGACACCGGGGAGCTGTTTTTT. Amino acids: CSALRGGGDTGELFF. The chain joins TRBV20-1 to TRBJ2-2, with a possible D match to TRBD2 (7 bases). Trimming pared 6 bases from V and 3 bases from J, leaving 17 bases between. Germline V gene sequence: CDR1 DFQATT, CDR2 SNEGSKA (reference sequence). The CDR3 is made up of 15 amino acids.

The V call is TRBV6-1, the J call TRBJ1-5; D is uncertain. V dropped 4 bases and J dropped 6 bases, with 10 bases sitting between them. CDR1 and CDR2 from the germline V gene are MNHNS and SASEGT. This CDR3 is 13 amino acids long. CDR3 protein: CASSGLPGQPQHF. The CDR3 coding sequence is TGTGCCAGCAGTGGACTGCCAGGTCAGCCCCAGCATTTT.

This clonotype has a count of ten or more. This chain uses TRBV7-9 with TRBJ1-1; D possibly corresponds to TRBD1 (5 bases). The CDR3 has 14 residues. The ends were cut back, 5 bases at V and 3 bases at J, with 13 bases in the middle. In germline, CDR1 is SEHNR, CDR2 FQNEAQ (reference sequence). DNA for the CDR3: TGTGCCAGCAGCCCATCGGGACGGGACACTGAAGCTTTCTTT. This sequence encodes CASSPSGRDTEAFF.

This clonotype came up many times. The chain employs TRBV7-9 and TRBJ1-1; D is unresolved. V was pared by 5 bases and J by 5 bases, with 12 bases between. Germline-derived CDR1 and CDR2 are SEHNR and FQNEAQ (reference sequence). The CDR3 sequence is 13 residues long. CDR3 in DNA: TGTGCCAGCAGCCCAACGGTAGTTACTGAAGCTTTCTTT. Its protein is CASSPTVVTEAFF.

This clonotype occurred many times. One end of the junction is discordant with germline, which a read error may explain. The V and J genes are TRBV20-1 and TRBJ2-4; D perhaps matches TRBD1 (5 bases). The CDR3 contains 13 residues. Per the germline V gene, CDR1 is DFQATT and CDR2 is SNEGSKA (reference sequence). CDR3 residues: CSARDRQKNTQYF. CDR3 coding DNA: TGCAGTGCTAGAGATCGACAGAAAAACACTCAGTACTTC.

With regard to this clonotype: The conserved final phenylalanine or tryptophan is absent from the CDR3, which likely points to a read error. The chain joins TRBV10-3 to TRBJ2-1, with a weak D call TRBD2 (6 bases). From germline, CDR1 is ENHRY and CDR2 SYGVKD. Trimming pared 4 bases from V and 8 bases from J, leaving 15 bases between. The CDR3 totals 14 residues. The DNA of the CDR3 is TGTGCCATCAGTGCCAGCGGGTCGTCCCATGAGCAGTTCTCC. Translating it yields CAISASGSSHEQFS.

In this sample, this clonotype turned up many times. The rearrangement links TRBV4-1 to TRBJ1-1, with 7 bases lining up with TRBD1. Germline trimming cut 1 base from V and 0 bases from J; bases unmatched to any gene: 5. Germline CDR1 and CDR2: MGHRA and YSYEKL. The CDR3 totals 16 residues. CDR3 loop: CASSQALTGMNTEAFF. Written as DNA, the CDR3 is TGCGCCAGCAGCCAAGCCCTGACAGGGATGAACACTGAAGCTTTCTTT.

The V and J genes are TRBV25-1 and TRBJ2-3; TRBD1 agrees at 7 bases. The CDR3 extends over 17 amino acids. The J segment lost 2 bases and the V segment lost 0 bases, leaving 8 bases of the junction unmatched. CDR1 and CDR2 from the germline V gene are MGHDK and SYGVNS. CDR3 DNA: TGTGCCAGCAGTGAATATGACAGGGAATCTTACACAGATACGCAGTATTTT. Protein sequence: CASSEYDRESYTDTQYF.

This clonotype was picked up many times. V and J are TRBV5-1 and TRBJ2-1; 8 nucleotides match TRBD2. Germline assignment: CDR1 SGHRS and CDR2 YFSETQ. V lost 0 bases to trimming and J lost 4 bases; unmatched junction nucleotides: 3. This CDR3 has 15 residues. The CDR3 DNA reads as TGCGCCAGCAGCTTGGTCGGGGGGGCTTACAATGAGCAGTTCTTC. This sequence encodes CASSLVGGAYNEQFF.

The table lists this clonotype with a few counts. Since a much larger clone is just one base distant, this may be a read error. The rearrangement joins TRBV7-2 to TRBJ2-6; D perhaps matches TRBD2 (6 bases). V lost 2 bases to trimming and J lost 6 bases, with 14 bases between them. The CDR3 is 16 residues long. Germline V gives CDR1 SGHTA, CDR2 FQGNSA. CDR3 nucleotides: TGTGCCAGCAGCTTACTTGGAGGGACTGAGGCCAACGTCCTGACTTTC. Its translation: CASSLLGGTEANVLTF.

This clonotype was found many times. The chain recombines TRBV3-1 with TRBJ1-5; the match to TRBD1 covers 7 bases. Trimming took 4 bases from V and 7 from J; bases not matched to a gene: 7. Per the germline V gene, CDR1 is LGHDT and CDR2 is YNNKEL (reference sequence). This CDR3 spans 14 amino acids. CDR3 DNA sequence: TGTGCCAGCAGCCTTACGGACAGGCCACAGCCCCAGCATTTT. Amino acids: CASSLTDRPQPQHF.

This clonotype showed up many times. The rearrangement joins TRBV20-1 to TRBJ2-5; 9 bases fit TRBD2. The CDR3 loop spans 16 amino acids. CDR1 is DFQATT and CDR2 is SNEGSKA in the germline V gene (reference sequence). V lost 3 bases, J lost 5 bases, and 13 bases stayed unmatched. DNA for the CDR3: TGCAGTGCTAGGTATCGAGGCGGGAGGGGCCTGGAGACCCAGTACTTC. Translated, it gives CSARYRGGRGLETQYF.

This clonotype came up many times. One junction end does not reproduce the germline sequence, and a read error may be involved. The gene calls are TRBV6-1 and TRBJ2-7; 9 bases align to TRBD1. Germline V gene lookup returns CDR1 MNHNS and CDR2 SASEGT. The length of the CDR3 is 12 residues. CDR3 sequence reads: CASSRGTGLEDF. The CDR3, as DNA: TGTGCCAGCAGTCGTGGGACAGGGCTCGAGGACTTC.

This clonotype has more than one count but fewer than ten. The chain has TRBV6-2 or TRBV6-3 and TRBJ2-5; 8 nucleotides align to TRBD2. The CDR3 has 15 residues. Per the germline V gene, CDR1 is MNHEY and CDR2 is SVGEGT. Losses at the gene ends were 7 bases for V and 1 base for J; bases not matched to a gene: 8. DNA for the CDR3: TGTGCCAGCACGACTCGGGGGGGCCTCCAAGAGACCCAGTACTTC. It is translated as CASTTRGGLQETQYF.

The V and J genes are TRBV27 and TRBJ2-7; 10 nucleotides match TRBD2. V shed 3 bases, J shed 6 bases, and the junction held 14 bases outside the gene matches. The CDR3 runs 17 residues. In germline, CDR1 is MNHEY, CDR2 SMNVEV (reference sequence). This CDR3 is CASSFPTSGLFPCEQYF. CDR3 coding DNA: TGTGCCAGCAGTTTTCCGACTAGCGGGTTATTTCCCTGCGAGCAGTACTTC.

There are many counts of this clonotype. The CDR3 is CASSEAGQTYSNQPQHF. The CDR3 DNA is TGTGCCAGCAGTGAAGCGGGACAGACTTATAGCAATCAGCCCCAGCATTTT. V is TRBV6-1 and J is TRBJ1-5, with 7 bases identical to TRBD1. Trimming at V came to 0 bases and at J to 0 bases, leaving 5 bases not matched to a gene. Per the germline V gene, CDR1 is MNHNS and CDR2 is SASEGT. CDR3 size: 17 residues.